This T cell receptor beta chain was sequenced during a study of early T cells in non-severe SARS-CoV-2 infection. The germline V gene has CDR1 LGHNA and CDR2 YSLEER. Trimming removed 0 bases from V and 2 bases from J, with 9 bases in between. This CDR3 has 15 amino acids. Comment on this clonotype: Antigen unknown.

Each CDR3 protein is one row after TCRdb ran MiXCR on the 5' RACE reads. The sample yields roughly 110,000 distinct CDR3 sequences, around 10% seen once. Overall study findings and caveats: Private and CD4 specificities were missed by VDJdb matching, which favored anti-spike CD8 responses.

Sequenced sample: whole blood. The sequence derives from an adult who was a healthcare worker with PCR-confirmed SARS-CoV-2 infection or an uninfected control (not recorded which). V is TRBV4-3 and J is TRBJ2-3, with D perhaps matching TRBD2 (5 bases). The CDR3 sequence is CASSQDGILTDTQYF. The CDR3 bases are TGCGCCAGCAGCCAAGACGGGATACTCACAGATACGCAGTATTTT.